The entry below gives a single T cell receptor beta chain sequence along with its context. The sample comes from a study of blood T cell repertoires in COVID-19. Overall study context: The study drew acute and convalescent COVID-19 samples from the United States, Italy and Spain.

In the original analysis: Scientists estimated how many nucleated cells there were by amplifying reference gene primers. Assay: immunoSEQ multiplex PCR; the TCRdb copy retains only in-frame clones and omits some. V and J calls plus clone size are reproduced from that table; the DNA served to infer D and trimming. The sample contains 65,000 to 90,000 clones, around 88% of which appear only once. The clonotype comes from a man in his forties or fifties with active COVID-19. The source material was peripheral blood.

The CDR3 protein is CASRKTGVNEKLFF. CDR3 in DNA: TGTGCCAGTAGGAAGACAGGGGTTAATGAAAAACTGTTTTTT. This chain links TRBV19 with TRBJ1-4, with 8 bases lining up with TRBD1. Germline V gene lookup returns CDR1 LNHDA and CDR2 SQIVND (reference sequence). The V segment lost 6 bases and the J segment 4 bases; nucleotides outside the gene matches: 4. This CDR3 spans 14 amino acids.